The table lists the clone carrying this T cell receptor beta chain with many counts. As yet, its antigen is unknown. Next came a second PCR, run for about 7 to 12 cycles, which used a sample-barcoded 5' primer along with a J-beta primer mix. TCRdb re-called the 5' RACE reads with MiXCR, one entry per CDR3 protein. The sample includes about 670,000 distinct CDR3 sequences, under 65% of them seen just once. This record comes from a study of blood T cells in healthy people across ages. The CDR3 is 16 residues long. General study results and limits: The diversity estimates, figures obtained from one million T cells, were considered underestimates.

The chain links TRBV21-1 to TRBJ2-4; the table calls TRBD1, which could not be checked here. TRBV21-1 is deemed a pseudogene. The sequencing input was blood. This TCR came from an elderly woman in good health. The DNA for the CDR3 is TGTGCCAGCAGCAAAGATGTCAGGGGGAACAAAGACATTCAGTACTTC. It codes for CASSKDVRGNKDIQYF.